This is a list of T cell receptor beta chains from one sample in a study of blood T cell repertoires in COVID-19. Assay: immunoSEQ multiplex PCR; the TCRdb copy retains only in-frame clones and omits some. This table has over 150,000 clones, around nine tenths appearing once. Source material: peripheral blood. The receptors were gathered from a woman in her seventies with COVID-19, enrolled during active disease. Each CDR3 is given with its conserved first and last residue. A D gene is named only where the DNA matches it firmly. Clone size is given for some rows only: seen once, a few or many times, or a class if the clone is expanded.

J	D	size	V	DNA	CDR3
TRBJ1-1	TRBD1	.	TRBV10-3	TGTGCCATCAGGGACAGGGAGGCTGAAGCTTTCTTT	CAIRDREAEAFF
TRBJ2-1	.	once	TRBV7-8	TGTGCCAGCAGCTTTGGAGTGGTCGGGAGCTCCTACAATGAGCAGTTCTTC	CASSFGVVGSSYNEQFF
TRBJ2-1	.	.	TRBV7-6	TGTGCCAGCAGCTTAGCGGGCCCATCCTACAATGAGCAGTTCTTC	CASSLAGPSYNEQFF
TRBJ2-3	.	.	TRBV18	TGTGCCAGCTCACCACTACAGGGCAGCACAGATACGCAGTATTTT	CASSPLQGSTDTQYF
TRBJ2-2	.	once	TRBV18	TGTGCCAGCTCACCATACGGGGATGGCAGCCGAACCGGGGAGCTGTTTTTT	CASSPYGDGSRTGELFF
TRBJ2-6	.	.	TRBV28	TGTGCCAGCAGCCCCCCCCTACGTGGGGCTCTGGGGGCCAACGTCCTGACTTTC	CASSPPLRGALGANVLTF
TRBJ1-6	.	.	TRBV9	TGTGCCAGCAGCGTAGGATACAGGGAAAATTCACCCCTCCACTTT	CASSVGYRENSPLHF
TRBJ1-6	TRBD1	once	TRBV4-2	TGTGCCAGCAGCCAAGGATTGGACAGGGGTCTATCACCCCTCCACTTT	CASSQGLDRGLSPLHF
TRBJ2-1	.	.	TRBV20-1	TGCAGTGCTAGTGCAGGGGAGGGCGAGCAGTTCTTC	CSASAGEGEQFF
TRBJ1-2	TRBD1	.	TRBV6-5	TGTGCCAGCAGCCGGGGGGGACAGGGGGCACAAGGCTACACCTTC	CASSRGGQGAQGYTF
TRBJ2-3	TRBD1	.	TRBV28	TGTGCCAGCAGAACACTCTCATACCGGGACAGGGGGCCCACAGATACGCAGTATTTT	CASRTLSYRDRGPTDTQYF
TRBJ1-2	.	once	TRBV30	TGTGCCTGGAGTGTGTCGGGGAGGGCCGGCTACACCTTC	CAWSVSGRAGYTF
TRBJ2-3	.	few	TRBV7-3	TGTGCCAGCAGCTTGGCCCCTTTTGGTACGCAGTATTTT	CASSLAPFGTQYF
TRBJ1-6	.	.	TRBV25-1	TGTGCCAGCAGTGCAGGACGGGGGGATTTTTCACCCCTCCACTTT	CASSAGRGDFSPLHF
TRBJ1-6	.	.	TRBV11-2	TGTGCCAGCAGCTTAGATCGCAGACTGAATTCACCCCTCCACTTT	CASSLDRRLNSPLHF
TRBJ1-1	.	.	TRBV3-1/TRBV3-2	TGTGCCAGCGCGGGAGAACTCTACGCTGAAGCCTTCTTT	CASAGELYAEAFF
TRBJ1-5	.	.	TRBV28	TGTGCCAGCAGTACATACAGGGAACAGCCCCAGCATTTT	CASSTYREQPQHF
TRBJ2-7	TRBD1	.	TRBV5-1	TGCGCCAGCCGACGTGGGACAGGGGAGTCCGAGCAGTACTTC	CASRRGTGESEQYF
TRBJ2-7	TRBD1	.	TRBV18	TGTGCCAGCTCACCAAGACAGGGGGACTCCTACGAGCAGTACTTC	CASSPRQGDSYEQYF
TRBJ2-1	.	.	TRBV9	TGTGCCAGCAGCGTAGCTTCCGGTCTAACGGTCTACAATGAGCAGTTCTTC	CASSVASGLTVYNEQFF
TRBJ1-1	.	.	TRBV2	TGTGCCAGTAACATAGGACAGCCGAACACTGAAGCTTTCTTT	CASNIGQPNTEAFF
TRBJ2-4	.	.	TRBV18	TGTGCCAGCTCACCACCCCGGACTCTGGCCAAAAACATTCAGTACTTC	CASSPPRTLAKNIQYF
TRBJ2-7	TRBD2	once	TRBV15	TGTGCCACCAGCAGAGATATTGGCCCGGGGGGCTCCTACGAGCAGTACTTC	CATSRDIGPGGSYEQYF
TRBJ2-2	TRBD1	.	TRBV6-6	TGTGCCAGCGGCTACAGGGGCGCCGGGGAGCTGTTTTTT	CASGYRGAGELFF
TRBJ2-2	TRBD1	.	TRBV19	TGTGCCAGTAACAGGGGGATCAACACCGGGGAGCTGTTTTTT	CASNRGINTGELFF
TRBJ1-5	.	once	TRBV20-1	TGCAGTGCCCCCCGGGGTCAGCCCCAGCATTTT	CSAPRGQPQHF
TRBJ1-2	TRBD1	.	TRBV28	TGTGCCAGCAGTTTGGACAGGGCTCGCGGCTACACCTTC	CASSLDRARGYTF
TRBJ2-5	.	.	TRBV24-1	TGTGCCACCAGTGTTCCGACAGAATCAGAGACCCAGTACTTC	CATSVPTESETQYF
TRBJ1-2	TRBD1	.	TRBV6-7	TGTGCCAGCAGAGACAGGGGGCGGGCGACTTCCAATGGCTACACCTTC	CASRDRGRATSNGYTF
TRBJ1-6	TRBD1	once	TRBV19	TGTGCCAGCGGAAGACAGGGGAATTCACCCCTCCACTTT	CASGRQGNSPLHF
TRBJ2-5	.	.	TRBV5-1	TGCGCCAGCAGCTTACTAGGGTACGAAGAGACCCAGTACTTC	CASSLLGYEETQYF
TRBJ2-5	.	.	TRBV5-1	TGCGCCAGCAGCCCTGGACAGTTTCAAGAGACCCAGTACTTC	CASSPGQFQETQYF
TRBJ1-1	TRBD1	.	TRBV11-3	TGTGCCAGCAGCTTACAGGGGGCGGAGACTGAAGCTTTCTTT	CASSLQGAETEAFF
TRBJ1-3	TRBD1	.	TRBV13	TGTGCCAGCAGCGGATACAGGGGGCCTGGAAACACCATATATTTT	CASSGYRGPGNTIYF
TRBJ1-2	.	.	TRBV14	TGTGCCAGCAGCCAGAGGTCCGTTGGTCACTATGGCTACACCTTC	CASSQRSVGHYGYTF
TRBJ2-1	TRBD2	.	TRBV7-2	TGTGCCAGCAGCTTACTTTTAGCGGGGACAAACAATGAGCAGTTCTTC	CASSLLLAGTNNEQFF
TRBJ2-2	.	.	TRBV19	TGTGCCAGTAGTATGTCCAGGAACACCGGGGAGCTGTTTTTT	CASSMSRNTGELFF
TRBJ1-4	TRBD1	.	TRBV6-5	TGTGCCAGCAGTCTTGAGACAGGGTGGAAAAAACTGTTTTTT	CASSLETGWKKLFF
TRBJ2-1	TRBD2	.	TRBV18	TGTGCCAGCTCGGCTCGAGCGGGGGGAATAAATGAGCAGTTCTTC	CASSARAGGINEQFF
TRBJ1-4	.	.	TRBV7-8	TGTGCCAGCAGGACCAGGGGTAGAGGTGAAAAACTGTTTTTT	CASRTRGRGEKLFF
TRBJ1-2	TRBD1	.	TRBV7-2	TGTGCCAGCAGCCCCCGGACAGGGGGGAACTATGGCTACACCTTC	CASSPRTGGNYGYTF
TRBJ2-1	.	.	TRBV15	TGTGCCACCAGCAGAGGTACAGGCTACAATGAGCAGTTCTTC	CATSRGTGYNEQFF
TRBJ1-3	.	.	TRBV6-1	TGTGCCAGCAGTGAAATGTCTATCTCTGGAAACACCATATATTTT	CASSEMSISGNTIYF
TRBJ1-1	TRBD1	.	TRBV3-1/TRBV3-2	TGTGCCAGCAGCCAAGCACCGGGACAGGGATACACTGAAGCTTTCTTT	CASSQAPGQGYTEAFF
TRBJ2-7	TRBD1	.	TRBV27	TGTGCCAGCAGTTTATCGAGTAGGACAGGGGGCAGCTCCTACGAGCAGTACTTC	CASSLSSRTGGSSYEQYF